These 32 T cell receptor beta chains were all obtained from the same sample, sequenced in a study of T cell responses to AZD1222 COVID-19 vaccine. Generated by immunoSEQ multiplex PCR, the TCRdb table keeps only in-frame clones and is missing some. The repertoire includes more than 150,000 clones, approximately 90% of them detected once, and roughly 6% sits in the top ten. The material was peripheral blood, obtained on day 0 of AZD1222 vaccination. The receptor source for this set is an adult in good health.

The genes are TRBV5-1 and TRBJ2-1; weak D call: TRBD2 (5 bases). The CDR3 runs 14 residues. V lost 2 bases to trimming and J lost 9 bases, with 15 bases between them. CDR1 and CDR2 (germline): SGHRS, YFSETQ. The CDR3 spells CASSLEGPSREQFF. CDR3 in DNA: TGCGCCAGCAGCTTAGAGGGCCCAAGTCGTGAGCAGTTCTTC.

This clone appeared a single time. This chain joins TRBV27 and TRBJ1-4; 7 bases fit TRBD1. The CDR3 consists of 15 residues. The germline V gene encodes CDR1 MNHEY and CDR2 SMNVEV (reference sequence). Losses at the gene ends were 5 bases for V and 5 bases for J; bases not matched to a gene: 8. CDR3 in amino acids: CASSRRTGGNEKLFF. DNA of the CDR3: TGTGCCAGCAGTCGCAGGACAGGCGGGAATGAAAAACTGTTTTTT.

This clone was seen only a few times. CDR3 protein: CASSSKGQRYEQYF. CDR3 coding DNA: TGTGCCAGCAGTTCAAAGGGACAGAGATACGAGCAGTACTTC. The V call is TRBV6-5, the J call TRBJ2-7; 7 positions match TRBD1. The CDR3 runs to 14 residues. V lost 4 bases and J lost 4; bases outside the gene matches: 7. Germline assignment: CDR1 MNHEY and CDR2 SVGAGI.

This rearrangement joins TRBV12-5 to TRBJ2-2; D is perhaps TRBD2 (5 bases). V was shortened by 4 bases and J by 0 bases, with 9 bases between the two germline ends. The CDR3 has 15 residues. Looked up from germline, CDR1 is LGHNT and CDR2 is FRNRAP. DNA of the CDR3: TGTGCTAGTGGTTCCGAGGGCCCGAACACCGGGGAGCTGTTTTTT. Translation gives CASGSEGPNTGELFF.

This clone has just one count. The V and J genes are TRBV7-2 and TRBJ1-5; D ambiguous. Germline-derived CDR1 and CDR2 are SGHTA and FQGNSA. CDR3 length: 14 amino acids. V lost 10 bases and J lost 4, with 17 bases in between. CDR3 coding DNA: TGTGCCACAAGTTCATGGGCCTCGAATCAGCCCCAGCATTTT. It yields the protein CATSSWASNQPQHF.

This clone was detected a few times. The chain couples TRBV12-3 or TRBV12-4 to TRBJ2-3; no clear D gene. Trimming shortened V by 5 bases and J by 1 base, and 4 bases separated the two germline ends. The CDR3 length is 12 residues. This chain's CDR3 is CASSRRTDTQYF. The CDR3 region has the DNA TGTGCCAGCAGTCGCCGCACAGATACGCAGTATTTT.

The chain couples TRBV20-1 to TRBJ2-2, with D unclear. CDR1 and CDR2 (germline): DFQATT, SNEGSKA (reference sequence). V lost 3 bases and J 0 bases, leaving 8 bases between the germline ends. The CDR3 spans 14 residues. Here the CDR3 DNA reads TGCAGTGCTAGTTCCGGCCCGAACACCGGGGAGCTGTTTTTT. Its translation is CSASSGPNTGELFF.

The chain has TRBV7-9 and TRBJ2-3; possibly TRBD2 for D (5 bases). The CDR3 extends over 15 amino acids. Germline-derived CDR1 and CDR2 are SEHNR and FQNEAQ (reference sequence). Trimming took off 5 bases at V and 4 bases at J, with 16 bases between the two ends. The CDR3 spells CASSRARGGPDTQYF. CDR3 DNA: TGTGCCAGCAGCCGGGCCCGGGGTGGGCCAGATACGCAGTATTTT.

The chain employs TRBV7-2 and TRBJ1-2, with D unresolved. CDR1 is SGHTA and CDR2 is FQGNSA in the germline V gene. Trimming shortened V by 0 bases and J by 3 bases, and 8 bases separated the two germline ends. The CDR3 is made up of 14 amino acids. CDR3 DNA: TGTGCCAGCAGCTTAGCATTAGGTTACTATGGCTACACCTTC. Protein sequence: CASSLALGYYGYTF.

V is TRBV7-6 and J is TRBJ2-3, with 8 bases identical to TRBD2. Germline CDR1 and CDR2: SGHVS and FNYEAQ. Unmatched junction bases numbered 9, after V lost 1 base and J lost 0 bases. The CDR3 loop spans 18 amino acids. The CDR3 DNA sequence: TGTGCCAGCAGCTTAGTATCCGGGGGGGGTACTAGCACAGATACGCAGTATTTT. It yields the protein CASSLVSGGGTSTDTQYF. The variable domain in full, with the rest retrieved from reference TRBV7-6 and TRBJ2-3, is GAGVSQSPRYKVTKRGQDVALRCDPISGHVSLYWYRQALGQGPEFLTYFNYEAQQDKSGLPNDRFSAERPEGSISTLTIQRTEQRDSAMYRCASSLVSGGGTSTDTQYFGPGTRLTVL.

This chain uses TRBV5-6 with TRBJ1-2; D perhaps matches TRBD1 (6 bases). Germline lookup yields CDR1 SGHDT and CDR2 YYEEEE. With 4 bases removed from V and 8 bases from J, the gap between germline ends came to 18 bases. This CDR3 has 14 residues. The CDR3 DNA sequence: TGTGCCAGCAGCCTACCCGAGGGGGGCGGCGGCTACACCTTC. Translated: CASSLPEGGGGYTF.

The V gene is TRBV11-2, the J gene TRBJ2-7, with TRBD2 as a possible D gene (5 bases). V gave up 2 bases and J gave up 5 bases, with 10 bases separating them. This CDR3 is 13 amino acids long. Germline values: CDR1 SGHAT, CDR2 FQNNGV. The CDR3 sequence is CASSLRPGNEQYF. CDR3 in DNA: TGTGCCAGCAGCTTAAGGCCGGGGAACGAGCAGTACTTC.

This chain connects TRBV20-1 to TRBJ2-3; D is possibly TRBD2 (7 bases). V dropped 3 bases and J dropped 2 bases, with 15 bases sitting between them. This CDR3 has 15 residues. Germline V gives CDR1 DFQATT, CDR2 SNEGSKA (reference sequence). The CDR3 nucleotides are TGCAGTGCTAGTAGGGGGGGCGGATTCACAGATACGCAGTATTTT. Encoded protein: CSASRGGGFTDTQYF.

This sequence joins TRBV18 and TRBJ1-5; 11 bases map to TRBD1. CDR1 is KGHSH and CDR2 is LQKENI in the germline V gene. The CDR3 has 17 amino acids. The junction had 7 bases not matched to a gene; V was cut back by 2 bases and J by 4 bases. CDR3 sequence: CASSPYQGTGGNQPQHF. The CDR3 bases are TGTGCCAGCTCACCATACCAAGGGACAGGGGGAAATCAGCCCCAGCATTTT.

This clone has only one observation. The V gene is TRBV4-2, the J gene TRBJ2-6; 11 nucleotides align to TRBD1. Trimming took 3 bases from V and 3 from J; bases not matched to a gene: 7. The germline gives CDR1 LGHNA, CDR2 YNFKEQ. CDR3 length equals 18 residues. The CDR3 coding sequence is TGTGCCAGCAGCCAGCTAGGACAGGGGGCTAGTGGGGCCAACGTCCTGACTTTC. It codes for CASSQLGQGASGANVLTF.

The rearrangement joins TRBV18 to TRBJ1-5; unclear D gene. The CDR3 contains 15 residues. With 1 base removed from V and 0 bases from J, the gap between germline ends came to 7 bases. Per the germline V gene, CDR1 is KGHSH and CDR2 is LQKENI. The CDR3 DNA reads TGTGCCAGCTCACCACTCGGGAGTAGCAATCAGCCCCAGCATTTT. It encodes CASSPLGSSNQPQHF. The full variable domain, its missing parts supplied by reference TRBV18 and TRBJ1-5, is NAGVMQNPRHLVRRRGQEARLRCSPMKGHSHVYWYRQLPEEGLKFMVYLQKENIIDESGMPKERFSAEFPKEGPSILRIQQVVRGDSAAYFCASSPLGSSNQPQHFGDGTRLSIL.

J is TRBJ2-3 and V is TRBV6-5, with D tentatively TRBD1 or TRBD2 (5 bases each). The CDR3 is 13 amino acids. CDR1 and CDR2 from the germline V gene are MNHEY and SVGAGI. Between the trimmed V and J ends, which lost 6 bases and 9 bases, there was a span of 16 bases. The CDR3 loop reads CASRYAGTRTQYF. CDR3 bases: TGTGCCAGCAGGTACGCCGGGACCCGCACGCAGTATTTT.

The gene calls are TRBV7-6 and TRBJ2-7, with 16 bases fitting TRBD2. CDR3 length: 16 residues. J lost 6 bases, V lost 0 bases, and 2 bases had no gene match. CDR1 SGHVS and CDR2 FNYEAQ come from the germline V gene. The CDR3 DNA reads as TGTGCCAGCAGCTTAGCAGGGACTAGCGGGAGGGTCGAGCAGTACTTC. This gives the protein CASSLAGTSGRVEQYF.

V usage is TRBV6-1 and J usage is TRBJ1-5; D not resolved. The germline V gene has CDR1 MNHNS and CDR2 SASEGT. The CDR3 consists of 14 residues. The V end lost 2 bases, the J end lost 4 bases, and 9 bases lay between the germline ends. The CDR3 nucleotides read TGTGCCAGCAGTGAATTAGGCCCAAATCAGCCCCAGCATTTT. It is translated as CASSELGPNQPQHF.

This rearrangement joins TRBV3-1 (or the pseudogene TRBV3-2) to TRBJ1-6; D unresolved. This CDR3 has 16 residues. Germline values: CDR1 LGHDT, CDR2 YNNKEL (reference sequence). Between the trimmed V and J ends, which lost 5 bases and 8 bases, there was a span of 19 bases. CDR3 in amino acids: CASSYSSSERYSPLHF. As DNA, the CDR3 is TGTGCCAGCAGCTATTCTTCCAGCGAGAGATATTCACCCCTCCACTTT.

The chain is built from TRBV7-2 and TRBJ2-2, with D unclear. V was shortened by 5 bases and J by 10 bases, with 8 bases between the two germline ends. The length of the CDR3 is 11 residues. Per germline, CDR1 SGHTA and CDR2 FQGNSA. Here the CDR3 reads CASSPAEELFF. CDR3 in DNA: TGTGCCAGCAGCCCTGCCGAGGAGCTGTTTTTT.

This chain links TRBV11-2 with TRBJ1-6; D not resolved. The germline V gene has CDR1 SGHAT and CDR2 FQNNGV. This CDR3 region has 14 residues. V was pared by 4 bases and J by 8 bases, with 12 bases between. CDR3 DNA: TGTGCCAGCAGCTCTCTCCGCACTGATTCACCCCTCCACTTT. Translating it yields CASSSLRTDSPLHF. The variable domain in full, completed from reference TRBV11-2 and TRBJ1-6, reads EAGVAQSPRYKIIEKRQSVAFWCNPISGHATLYWYQQILGQGPKLLIQFQNNGVVDDSQLPKDRFSAERLKGVDSTLKIQPAKLEDSAVYLCASSSLRTDSPLHFGNGTRLTVT.

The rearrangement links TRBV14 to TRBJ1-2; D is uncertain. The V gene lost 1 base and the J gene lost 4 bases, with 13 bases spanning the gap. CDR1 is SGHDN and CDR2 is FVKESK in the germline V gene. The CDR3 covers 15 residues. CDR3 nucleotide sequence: TGTGCCAGCAGCCAAGCGTCAAGACAAGGCTATGGCTACACCTTC. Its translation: CASSQASRQGYGYTF.

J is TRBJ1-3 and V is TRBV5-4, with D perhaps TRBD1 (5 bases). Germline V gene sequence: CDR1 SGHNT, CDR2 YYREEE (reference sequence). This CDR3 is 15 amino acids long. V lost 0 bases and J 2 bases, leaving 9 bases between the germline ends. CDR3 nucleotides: TGTGCCAGCAGCTTGGATCCAGGGACTGGAAACACCATATATTTT. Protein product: CASSLDPGTGNTIYF.

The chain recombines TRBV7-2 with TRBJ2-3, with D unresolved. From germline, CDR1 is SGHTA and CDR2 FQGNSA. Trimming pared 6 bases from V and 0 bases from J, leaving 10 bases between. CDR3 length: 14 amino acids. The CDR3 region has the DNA TGTGCCAGCAGAGGTATCGGGAGCACAGATACGCAGTATTTT. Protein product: CASRGIGSTDTQYF.

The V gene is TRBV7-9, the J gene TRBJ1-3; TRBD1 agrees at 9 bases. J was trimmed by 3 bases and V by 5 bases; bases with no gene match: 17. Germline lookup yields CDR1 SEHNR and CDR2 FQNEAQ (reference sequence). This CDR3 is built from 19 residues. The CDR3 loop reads CASSPGRGQGRVYGNTIYF. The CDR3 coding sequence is TGTGCCAGCAGCCCCGGAAGGGGACAGGGTCGGGTCTATGGAAACACCATATATTTT.

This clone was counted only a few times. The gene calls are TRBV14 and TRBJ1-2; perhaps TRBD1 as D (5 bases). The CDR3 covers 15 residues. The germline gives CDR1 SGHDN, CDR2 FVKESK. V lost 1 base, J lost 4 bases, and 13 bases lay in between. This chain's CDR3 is CASSQGVGPTYGYTF. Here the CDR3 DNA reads TGTGCCAGCAGCCAAGGGGTGGGACCCACCTATGGCTACACCTTC.

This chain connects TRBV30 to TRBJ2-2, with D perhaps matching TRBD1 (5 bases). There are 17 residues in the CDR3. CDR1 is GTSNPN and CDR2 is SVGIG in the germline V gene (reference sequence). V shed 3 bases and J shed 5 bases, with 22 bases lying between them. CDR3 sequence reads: CAWSSARVSGLTGELFF. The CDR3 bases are TGTGCCTGGAGCTCCGCCAGGGTTAGTGGCCTTACCGGGGAGCTGTTTTTT.

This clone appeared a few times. CDR3 region: CASSRDVGSGNTIYF. CDR3 nucleotides: TGTGCCAGCAGCCGGGACGTTGGATCTGGAAACACCATATATTTT. The chain joins TRBV11-2 to TRBJ1-3; possible D gene TRBD1, 5 bases. This CDR3 has 15 residues. V was clipped by 5 bases and J by 1 base, with 12 bases between them. Germline V gene sequence: CDR1 SGHAT, CDR2 FQNNGV.

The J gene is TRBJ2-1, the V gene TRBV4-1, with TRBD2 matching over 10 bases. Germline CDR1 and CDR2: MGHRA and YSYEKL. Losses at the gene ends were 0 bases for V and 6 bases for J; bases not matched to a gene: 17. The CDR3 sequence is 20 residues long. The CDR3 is CASSQERLAGELSVFNEQFF. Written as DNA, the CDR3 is TGCGCCAGCAGCCAAGAGCGGCTAGCGGGAGAATTATCGGTCTTCAATGAGCAGTTCTTC.

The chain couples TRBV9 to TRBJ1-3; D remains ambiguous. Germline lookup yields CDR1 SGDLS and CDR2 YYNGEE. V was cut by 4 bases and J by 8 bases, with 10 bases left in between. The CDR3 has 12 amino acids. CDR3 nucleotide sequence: TGTGCCAGCAGCCTCACGGGAGACACCATATATTTT. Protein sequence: CASSLTGDTIYF.

The DNA for the CDR3 is TGTGCCAGCAGCTTAGCTCTTCGCCCCACTGAAGCTTTCTTT. Translating it yields CASSLALRPTEAFF. The chain links TRBV7-2 to TRBJ1-1, with D hard to call. Between the trimmed V and J ends, which lost 0 bases and 4 bases, there was a span of 9 bases. CDR3 length: 14 amino acids. Germline V gives CDR1 SGHTA, CDR2 FQGNSA.